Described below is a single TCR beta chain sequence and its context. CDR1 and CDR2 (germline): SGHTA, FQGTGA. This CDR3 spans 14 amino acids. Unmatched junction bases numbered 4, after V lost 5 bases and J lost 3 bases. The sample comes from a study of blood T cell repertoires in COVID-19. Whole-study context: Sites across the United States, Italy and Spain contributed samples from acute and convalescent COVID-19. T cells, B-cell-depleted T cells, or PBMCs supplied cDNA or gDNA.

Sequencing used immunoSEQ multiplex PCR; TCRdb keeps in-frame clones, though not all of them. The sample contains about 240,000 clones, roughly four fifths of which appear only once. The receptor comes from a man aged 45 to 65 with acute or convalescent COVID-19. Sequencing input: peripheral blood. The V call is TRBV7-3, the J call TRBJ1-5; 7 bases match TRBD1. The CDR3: CASSIGQANQPQHF. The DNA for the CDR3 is TGTGCCAGCAGCATCGGACAGGCCAATCAGCCCCAGCATTTT. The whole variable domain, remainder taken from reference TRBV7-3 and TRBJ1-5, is GAGVSQTPSNKVTEKGKYVELRCDPISGHTALYWYRQSLGQGPEFLIYFQGTGAADDSGLPNDRFFAVRPEGSVSTLKIQRTERGDSAVYLCASSIGQANQPQHFGDGTRLSIL.